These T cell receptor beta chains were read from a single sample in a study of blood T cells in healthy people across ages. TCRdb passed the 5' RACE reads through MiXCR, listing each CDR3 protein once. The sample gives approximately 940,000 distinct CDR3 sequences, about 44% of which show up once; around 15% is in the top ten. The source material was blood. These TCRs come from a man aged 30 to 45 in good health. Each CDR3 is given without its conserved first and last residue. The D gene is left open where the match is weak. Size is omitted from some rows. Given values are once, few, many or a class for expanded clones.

ASSFGQSATEAF,-,TRBV7-9,-
ASSIGPHTEAF,-,TRBV19,once
ASSLPRGSTDTQY,TRBD2,TRBV5-1,few
ASGIENIQY,-,TRBV11-2,-
ASSLLAGRYEQY,-,TRBV28,once
SARTSGGVPNEQF,TRBD2,TRBV20-1,once
ASSTRQGGEKLF,TRBD1,TRBV7-9,-
SASGDNLYGGYT,-,TRBV20-1,-
ASSLRYQETQF,-,TRBV28,-
ASSLPPANEQF,-,TRBV7-3,-
ASSRLGDFSSTDTQY,-,TRBV4-1,few
ASSLDHNTQY,-,TRBV7-8,-
ATAGSSYEQY,-,TRBV24-1,few
ASGLVPGGGQPQH,-,TRBV7-2,-
ASSPWSVSSTDTQY,-,TRBV3-1,-
ASIQGPGRAQLYGYT,-,TRBV12-3/TRBV12-4,-
ASQGGKYEQY,TRBD1,TRBV10-3,-
SVDGGAGIETQY,TRBD2,TRBV29-1,-
SALSTTGSYEQY,-,TRBV20-1,-
ASSLVPTGNYEQY,TRBD1,TRBV7-2,few
ASTSGGPDNEQF,TRBD1,TRBV12-3/TRBV12-4,-
ASSPRLADYEQY,TRBD2,TRBV28,few
SARKGSSYEQY,-,TRBV20-1,-
ASSSYTRASTDTQY,-,TRBV7-9,-
ASSYSVSGGYEQY,TRBD2,TRBV6-5,few
SVEGTGEANEQY,TRBD1,TRBV29-1,few
ASSFADSGNTIY,-,TRBV5-1,-
ASSFRGGTGGQKLF,TRBD1,TRBV7-2,few
ASSLTRRAF,-,TRBV28,many
ASSYSSSPTFGNIQY,-,TRBV6-5,-
ASSQQPSGQGAGGYT,TRBD1,TRBV12-3/TRBV12-4,-
SARTGQETQY,TRBD1,TRBV20-1,-
ASSQSGRGTDTQY,-,TRBV3-1,-
ASSDFGGNTDTQY,-,TRBV12-3/TRBV12-4,few
ASRGTVVNSPLH,TRBD1,TRBV7-9,-
ASSLGGTSRGDTQY,-,TRBV12-3/TRBV12-4,-
SVGRTLSTDTQY,-,TRBV29-1,-
ASSEGDTDRY,-,TRBV25-1,-
ASSHLPRATNEKLF,-,TRBV4-2,many
ASSQTSGVQETQY,TRBD2,TRBV7-2,few
ANSRQGAFEQY,TRBD1,TRBV25-1,-
ASGGDSYEQY,TRBD2,TRBV11-2,few
ATSRGSETQY,-,TRBV24-1,-
ASSLGGQGKNIQY,TRBD1,TRBV3-1,-
ASSRAGSNQPQH,-,TRBV7-9,-
AISEGTGYTEAF,-,TRBV10-3,-
ACSLDRQGSDTQY,TRBD1,TRBV7-2,-
ASRAGTSLNEQF,TRBD2,TRBV7-2,-
ASSETTGDWDTQY,TRBD1,TRBV6-1,-
ASSLELAGYYNEQY,TRBD2,TRBV7-8,-
AWSVRTGDEQY,TRBD1,TRBV30,many
ASSHPGSSYNEQF,-,TRBV4-1,-
ASSRGGETQY,TRBD2,TRBV2,many
ASSLSVTGANVLT,-,TRBV27,-
ASSDLLAGIDEQF,TRBD2,TRBV6-4,few
ASSAGTGREQY,TRBD1,TRBV12-3/TRBV12-4,-
ATKRDRRNNEQF,-,TRBV6-2/TRBV6-3,-